Listed below are T cell receptor beta chains from one sample, sequenced in a study of CD8+ T cells in alopecia areata. Sequencing used immunoSEQ multiplex PCR; TCRdb keeps in-frame clones, though not all of them. The table lists about 190,000 clones, more than 55% of them singletons. The sequencing used CD4+ T cells sorted from blood, collected at week 4, from a patient treated with tofacitinib. Every receptor here comes from a human donor with alopecia areata. Both conserved end residues are part of each CDR3. D genes are given only for firm matches. The listing skips clone size in some rows; elsewhere it reads once, few, many or a size class.

TRBJ1-5,.,TRBD1,16,TRBV19,CATLGQGRFGNQPQHF,TGTGCCACCCTTGGACAGGGCAGATTTGGGAATCAGCCCCAGCATTTT
TRBJ2-1,.,TRBD1,12,TRBV11-1,CASSLDRGEQFF,TGTGCCAGCAGCTTAGACAGGGGAGAGCAGTTCTTC
TRBJ1-2,.,.,15,TRBV7-2,CASSLVNRVSYGYTF,TGTGCCAGCAGCTTAGTTAACAGAGTATCCTATGGCTACACCTTC
TRBJ1-4,many,.,13,TRBV7-2,CASSFSPGEKLFF,TGTGCCAGCAGCTTTAGCCCAGGGGAAAAACTGTTTTTT
TRBJ2-5,.,TRBD1,14,TRBV5-1,CASSSDRGLETQYF,TGCGCCAGCAGCAGTGACAGGGGTTTGGAGACCCAGTACTTC
TRBJ2-5,.,TRBD1,16,TRBV4-1,CASSQAGTGKGETQYF,TGCGCCAGCAGCCAAGCCGGGACAGGCAAGGGGGAGACCCAGTACTTC
TRBJ2-5,.,.,12,TRBV2,CATGPLGQTQYF,TGTGCCACCGGACCGCTCGGACAGACCCAGTACTTC
TRBJ1-1,.,.,12,TRBV29-1,CSAAPVNTEAFF,TGCAGCGCCGCCCCGGTGAACACTGAAGCTTTCTTT
TRBJ2-3,.,.,16,TRBV30,CAGPPDRTISTDTQYF,TGTGCCGGGCCGCCGGACCGGACCATTAGCACAGATACGCAGTATTTT
TRBJ2-2,.,.,13,TRBV7-3,CASSLLNTGELFF,TGTGCCAGCAGCCTCCTTAACACCGGGGAGCTGTTTTTT
TRBJ2-3,.,TRBD2,16,TRBV18,CASSATSGRAKDTQYF,TGTGCCAGCTCTGCGACTAGCGGGAGGGCCAAAGATACGCAGTATTTT
TRBJ2-2,.,.,11,TRBV19,CASSVGGELFF,TGTGCCAGTTCAGTGGGCGGGGAGCTGTTTTTT
TRBJ2-3,.,.,13,TRBV29-1,CSVGAGAIDTQYF,TGCAGCGTTGGGGCAGGGGCGATAGATACGCAGTATTTT
TRBJ1-1,.,.,15,TRBV11-2,CASSLDVGGRTEAFF,TGTGCCAGCAGCTTAGATGTGGGGGGTCGCACTGAAGCTTTCTTT
TRBJ1-6,.,.,14,TRBV5-1,CASSLERPVSPLHF,TGCGCCAGCAGCTTGGAACGTCCCGTCTCACCCCTCCACTTT
TRBJ2-7,.,TRBD2,19,TRBV4-2,CASSQDLSRASGRANEQYF,TGTGCCAGCAGCCAAGATCTCTCACGAGCTAGCGGGAGGGCAAACGAGCAGTACTTC
TRBJ2-3,.,.,13,TRBV30,CAWSWETTDTQYF,TGTGCCTGGAGTTGGGAAACCACAGATACGCAGTATTTT
TRBJ2-1,.,.,15,TRBV29-1,CSVERWGAKYNEQFF,TGCAGCGTTGAACGCTGGGGCGCAAAATACAATGAGCAGTTCTTC
TRBJ2-1,.,.,19,TRBV4-1,CASSQDTRSGRTSYNEQFF,TGCGCCAGCAGCCAAGATACTAGATCGGGGCGGACCTCCTACAATGAGCAGTTCTTC
TRBJ2-1,.,.,12,TRBV5-4,CASSPWLGEQFF,TGTGCCAGCAGCCCTTGGTTGGGTGAGCAGTTCTTC
TRBJ1-1,.,.,14,TRBV6-5,CASSSGWVDTEAFF,TGTGCCAGCAGTTCCGGATGGGTCGACACTGAAGCTTTCTTT
TRBJ1-2,.,.,13,TRBV18,CASSPDRDYGYTF,TGTGCCAGCTCACCGGACAGAGACTATGGCTACACCTTC
TRBJ1-1,.,.,15,TRBV5-5,CASSGGVGQNTEAFF,TGTGCCAGCAGCGGGGGCGTCGGGCAGAACACTGAAGCTTTCTTT
TRBJ2-2,few,.,15,TRBV7-2,CASSLSYSWPGELFF,TGTGCCAGCAGCCTAAGCTATTCATGGCCCGGGGAGCTGTTTTTT
TRBJ2-2,few,TRBD1,12,TRBV29-1,CSVGRGQGELFF,TGCAGCGTGGGCAGGGGGCAGGGGGAGCTGTTTTTT
TRBJ1-5,.,.,12,TRBV6-1,CASSDGSQPQHF,TGTGCCAGCAGTGATGGGAGTCAGCCCCAGCATTTT
TRBJ1-5,once,.,13,TRBV2,CASAGGPALPQHF,TGTGCCAGCGCTGGGGGACCGGCCTTGCCCCAGCATTTT
TRBJ1-1,few,.,12,TRBV29-1,CSVEGGLAEAFF,TGCAGCGTTGAAGGGGGTCTGGCTGAAGCTTTCTTT
TRBJ2-7,few,.,15,TRBV6-1,CASSEAWGNVDEQYF,TGTGCCAGCAGTGAAGCGTGGGGTAACGTCGACGAGCAGTACTTC
TRBJ2-2,.,.,9,TRBV5-6,CASGGELFF,TGTGCCAGCGGTGGGGAGCTGTTTTTT
TRBJ1-4,few,.,13,TRBV15,CATSRDMGEKLFF,TGTGCCACCAGCAGAGATATGGGGGAAAAACTGTTTTTT
TRBJ2-2,.,.,14,TRBV30,CARNGGGNTGELFF,TGTGCCCGGAATGGGGGAGGCAACACCGGGGAGCTGTTTTTT
TRBJ2-5,.,.,15,TRBV11-2,CASSLEGGAAETQYF,TGTGCCAGCAGCTTAGAAGGGGGGGCTGCAGAGACCCAGTACTTC
TRBJ1-5,few,.,12,TRBV29-1,CSVQGGNQPQHF,TGCAGCGTACAGGGAGGCAATCAGCCCCAGCATTTT
TRBJ2-2,few,TRBD1,15,TRBV25-1,CASRAVTGVTGELFF,TGTGCCAGCAGGGCTGTAACAGGGGTCACCGGGGAGCTGTTTTTT
TRBJ2-1,few,.,11,TRBV10-3,CAISEGLAQFF,TGTGCCATCAGTGAGGGGCTAGCTCAGTTCTTC
TRBJ1-2,.,TRBD1,13,TRBV7-2,CASSFTGVFGYTF,TGTGCCAGCAGCTTTACAGGGGTTTTTGGCTACACCTTC
TRBJ1-2,.,.,12,TRBV6-5,CASRRRFESYTF,TGTGCCAGCAGGCGAAGATTTGAGAGCTACACCTTC
TRBJ2-2,.,.,15,TRBV29-1,CSARTAVSNTGELFF,TGCAGCGCTCGGACGGCCGTCAGTAACACCGGGGAGCTGTTTTTT
TRBJ2-5,.,.,11,TRBV20-1,CTYLYQETQYF,TGCACCTACCTGTACCAAGAGACCCAGTACTTC
TRBJ2-5,few,.,13,TRBV29-1,CSTFGRSQETQYF,TGCAGCACGTTTGGACGCAGCCAAGAGACCCAGTACTTC
TRBJ2-6,.,.,12,TRBV25-1,CASSAGANVLTF,TGTGCCAGCAGTGCTGGGGCCAACGTCCTGACTTTC
TRBJ2-7,.,.,14,TRBV7-2,CASSLVGDKYEQYF,TGTGCCAGCAGCTTAGTAGGGGACAAGTACGAGCAGTACTTC
TRBJ2-1,.,.,11,TRBV19,CASSGLDEQFF,TGTGCCAGTAGTGGATTGGATGAGCAGTTCTTC
TRBJ2-1,.,.,15,TRBV30,CAWGGGGDSYNEQFF,TGTGCCTGGGGCGGCGGAGGGGACTCCTACAATGAGCAGTTCTTC